These 5 T cell receptor beta chains originate from one sample sequenced in a study of human T cells and chemical hapten exposure. TCRdb re-called the RACE reads through MiXCR, storing one row per CDR3 protein. The data show 250,000 or so distinct CDR3 sequences, with roughly 7.7% seen just once and approximately 1.2% held by the top ten. Specified time point: pre-sensitization, week 0. Stated treatment: therapeutic diphenylcyclopropenone sensitization with weekly scalp DPC. Sequenced material: whole blood, taken in connection with sensitization to the hapten diphenylcyclopropenone (DPC). These receptors all stem from a young man with alopecia areata. Some clones in this sample may be carry-over from other donors' samples.

This clonotype was seen many times. The chain employs TRBV5-5 and TRBJ2-5; weak D call: TRBD1 (5 bases). Trimming pared 0 bases from V and 6 bases from J, leaving 21 bases between. The CDR3 runs to 17 residues. The germline V gene encodes CDR1 SGHKS and CDR2 YYEKEE (reference sequence). The CDR3 protein is CASSLEEARAEAKTQYF. The CDR3, as DNA: TGTGCCAGCAGCTTGGAAGAAGCCAGGGCAGAGGCGAAGACCCAGTACTTC.

This clonotype was seen a few times. The chain links TRBV20-1 to TRBJ1-2; weak D call: TRBD1 (6 bases). CDR1 is DFQATT and CDR2 is SNEGSKA in the germline V gene (reference sequence). The CDR3 consists of 19 residues. V was clipped by 1 base and J by 8 bases, with 32 bases between them. The CDR3, as DNA: TGCAGTGCTAGAGTTTCAGGGGAACTTTTGGAAAAGACCCGGCGGGGCTACACCTTC. Its translation: CSARVSGELLEKTRRGYTF.

This clonotype showed up many times. The chain recombines TRBV4-2 with TRBJ1-2; a possible D gene is TRBD1 (6 bases). The CDR3 extends over 12 amino acids. V was shortened by 5 bases and J by 8 bases, with 12 bases between the two germline ends. The germline CDR1 and CDR2 sequences are LGHNA and YNFKEQ. CDR3 protein: CASSIQGGGYTF. DNA of the CDR3: TGTGCCAGCAGCATACAGGGTGGCGGCTACACCTTC.

This clonotype was observed many times. This rearrangement joins TRBV27 to TRBJ2-5; tentatively, D is TRBD2 (6 bases). The CDR3 contains 14 residues. The germline V gene has CDR1 MNHEY and CDR2 SMNVEV (reference sequence). V was clipped by 6 bases and J by 9 bases, with 20 bases between them. For the CDR3, the DNA is TGTGCCAGCAGCGCTTTGGGGACTGGCGGGGCCCAGTACTTC. Protein: CASSALGTGGAQYF.

This clonotype was detected many times. V gene TRBV7-3 combines with J gene TRBJ2-5; D is perhaps TRBD2 (6 bases). Germline V gives CDR1 SGHTA, CDR2 FQGTGA. CDR3 length: 13 residues. Trimming took off 3 bases at V and 5 bases at J, with 10 bases between the two ends. The chain's CDR3 is CASSLGLRETQYF. The DNA for the CDR3 is TGTGCCAGCAGCTTGGGACTTCGCGAGACCCAGTACTTC.